What follows are 23 T cell receptor beta chains derived from one specimen sequenced in a study of blood T cell repertoires in COVID-19. The protocol was immunoSEQ multiplex PCR, while the TCRdb copy is restricted to in-frame clones and leaves out a portion. Of 200,000 to 300,000 clones listed, approximately 81% are singletons. Material for sequencing was peripheral blood. The origin of the receptors is a woman older than 75 with acute or convalescent COVID-19.

This chain uses TRBV27 with TRBJ2-2; 10 bases fit TRBD2. The CDR3 extends over 16 amino acids. With 3 bases clipped from V and 1 base from J, the junction kept 2 bases outside the gene matches. The germline V gene has CDR1 MNHEY and CDR2 SMNVEV (reference sequence). CDR3 sequence reads: CASSFIAGGNTGELFF. CDR3 in DNA: TGTGCCAGCAGTTTCATAGCGGGGGGGAACACCGGGGAGCTGTTTTTT.

The rearrangement joins TRBV7-2 to TRBJ2-1; 10 bases are a match to TRBD2. Germline V gene sequence: CDR1 SGHTA, CDR2 FQGNSA. The CDR3 is made up of 15 amino acids. Losses at the gene ends were 5 bases for V and 9 bases for J; bases not matched to a gene: 10. The CDR3 spells CASSQTLAGVVEQFF. CDR3 coding DNA: TGTGCCAGCAGCCAAACCCTAGCGGGAGTCGTTGAGCAGTTCTTC.

The CDR3 DNA follows: TGTGCCAGCAGTTTACAGCGGGCCCTGCCCCACGAGCAGTACTTC. This encodes CASSLQRALPHEQYF. This rearrangement joins TRBV11-2 to TRBJ2-7, with TRBD2 as a possible D gene (6 bases). Trimming cost V 6 bases and J 5 bases, with 20 bases left between them. The CDR3 is made up of 15 amino acids. The germline V gene encodes CDR1 SGHAT and CDR2 FQNNGV.

The chain joins TRBV7-2 to TRBJ1-4; weak D call: TRBD1 (6 bases). V was trimmed by 5 bases and J by 3 bases, leaving 13 bases between them. Germline-derived CDR1 and CDR2 are SGHTA and FQGNSA. This CDR3 is built from 15 residues. CDR3 amino acids: CASSVAQGPNEKLFF. The CDR3, as DNA: TGTGCCAGCAGCGTTGCCCAGGGGCCTAATGAAAAACTGTTTTTT.

This chain connects TRBV6-5 to TRBJ1-6; perhaps TRBD1 as D (5 bases). CDR3 length equals 14 residues. Germline V lookup: CDR1 MNHEY, CDR2 SVGAGI. Deletions cut 8 bases from V and 8 bases from J, with 16 bases between. The CDR3 loop is CASSPLGEDSPLHF. DNA of the CDR3: TGTGCCAGCTCCCCCCTGGGGGAGGATTCACCCCTCCACTTT.

CDR3 nucleotide sequence: TGTGCCAGTAGGATGGACAGGGGGGACTATGGCTACACCTTC. Translating it yields CASRMDRGDYGYTF. V usage is TRBV19 and J usage is TRBJ1-2, with 10 bases identical to TRBD1. Germline V lookup: CDR1 LNHDA, CDR2 SQIVND (reference sequence). The junction had 4 bases not matched to a gene; V was cut back by 6 bases and J by 3 bases. The CDR3 extends over 14 amino acids.

The genes are TRBV5-6 and TRBJ2-1; D is ambiguous. Germline V gives CDR1 SGHDT, CDR2 YYEEEE. The CDR3 runs 14 residues. V was cut by 4 bases and J by 5 bases, with 13 bases left in between. The CDR3 spells CASSLRSPHNEQFF. DNA for the CDR3: TGTGCCAGCAGCCTTCGGAGCCCCCACAATGAGCAGTTCTTC. Using reference TRBV5-6 and TRBJ2-1 for the parts outside the CDR3, the full variable domain is DAGVTQSPTHLIKTRGQQVTLRCSPKSGHDTVSWYQQALGQGPQFIFQYYEEEERQRGNFPDRFSGHQFPNYSSELNVNALLLGDSALYLCASSLRSPHNEQFFGPGTRLTVL.

This chain joins TRBV27 and TRBJ2-1; 10 nucleotides line up with TRBD2. Germline CDR1 reads MNHEY; CDR2 reads SMNVEV (reference sequence). Trimming removed 7 bases from V and 12 bases from J; junction bases left unmatched: 9. The length of the CDR3 is 13 residues. CDR3 protein: CASNSLAGVRQFF. As DNA, the CDR3 is TGTGCCAGCAACTCGCTAGCGGGAGTTAGGCAGTTCTTC.

In its sample, this clone was seen a few times. The chain is built from TRBV7-9 and TRBJ1-4; D remains unclear. Germline loops: CDR1 SEHNR, CDR2 FQNEAQ (reference sequence). V lost 3 bases, J lost 8 bases, and 7 bases lay in between. The CDR3 has 12 residues. The CDR3: CASSFSGEKLFF. CDR3 coding DNA: TGTGCCAGCAGCTTTTCCGGGGAAAAACTGTTTTTT.

This clone was counted between two and nine times. V is TRBV2 and J is TRBJ1-6; D remains unclear. The germline CDR1 and CDR2 sequences are SNHLY and FYNNEI. The CDR3 covers 16 residues. Trimming removed 3 bases at V and 4 bases at J, with 13 bases between. The CDR3 region is CASSEGGEAYNSPLHF. DNA for the CDR3: TGTGCCAGCAGTGAGGGCGGGGAAGCGTATAATTCACCCCTCCACTTT.

The J gene is TRBJ2-1, the V gene TRBV4-2, with 11 nucleotides matching TRBD2. V shed 0 bases and J 3 bases; nucleotides not matched to a gene: 7. In germline, CDR1 is LGHNA, CDR2 YNFKEQ. This CDR3 region has 18 residues. In DNA, the CDR3 is TGTGCCAGCAGCCAAGAGGGGCTAGCGGGGGGCCACTACAATGAGCAGTTCTTC. Translating it yields CASSQEGLAGGHYNEQFF.

This clone was observed a single time. The chain couples TRBV7-2 to TRBJ2-7; 7 nucleotides agree with TRBD2. V was pared by 2 bases and J by 6 bases, with 13 bases of the junction left unmatched. There are 16 residues in the CDR3. In germline, CDR1 is SGHTA, CDR2 FQGNSA. CDR3 bases: TGTGCCAGCAGCTTAAACCGGGACTTGAGGACTAGCGAGCAGTACTTC. Amino acid sequence: CASSLNRDLRTSEQYF.

The chain carries TRBV7-9 and TRBJ2-3, with D possibly being TRBD2 (6 bases). The germline V gene has CDR1 SEHNR and CDR2 FQNEAQ (reference sequence). The V end was cut by 3 bases, the J end by 6 bases, with 7 bases between. CDR3 size: 12 residues. The CDR3 DNA is TGTGCCAGCAGCTTTCTAGCGGATACGCAGTATTTT. Translating it yields CASSFLADTQYF.

This clone was seen a single time. Other DNA sequences from this sample encode an identical CDR3 as well. V and J are TRBV5-1 and TRBJ2-1; TRBD1 matches at 8 bases. The CDR3 loop spans 14 amino acids. Trimming cost V 4 bases and J 4 bases; bases outside gene matches: 4. Germline values: CDR1 SGHRS, CDR2 YFSETQ. In DNA form, the CDR3 reads TGCGCCAGCAGCCTAGGACAGGGTTACAATGAGCAGTTCTTC. Its protein product is CASSLGQGYNEQFF.

V and J are TRBV3-1 (or the pseudogene TRBV3-2) and TRBJ2-1; possibly TRBD2 for D (5 bases). Germline loops: CDR1 LGHDT, CDR2 YNNKEL (reference sequence). Trimming took 0 bases from V and 1 from J, leaving 7 bases between them. CDR3 length equals 15 residues. The CDR3 loop reads CASSQDGGSYNEQFF. The CDR3 nucleotides are TGTGCCAGCAGCCAAGACGGAGGTTCCTACAATGAGCAGTTCTTC.

This chain joins TRBV5-1 and TRBJ2-5, with D possibly TRBD1 on 6 matching bases. The CDR3 covers 14 residues. CDR1 and CDR2 (germline): SGHRS, YFSETQ. Trimming shortened V by 8 bases and J by 7 bases, and 21 bases separated the two germline ends. Here the CDR3 DNA reads TGCGCCAGTTTCTCGACAGGCTCGGATGGGACCCAGTACTTC. Encoded protein: CASFSTGSDGTQYF.

J is TRBJ2-1 and V is TRBV3-1 (or the pseudogene TRBV3-2); 15 positions agree with TRBD2. After removal of 5 bases from V and 5 bases from J, the junction contained 4 bases not matched to a gene. This CDR3 spans 16 amino acids. Germline V gives CDR1 LGHDT, CDR2 YNNKEL (reference sequence). CDR3 protein: CASSYGTSGRNNEQFF. CDR3 DNA sequence: TGTGCCAGCAGCTATGGGACTAGCGGGAGGAACAATGAGCAGTTCTTC.

The rearrangement uses TRBV10-3 and TRBJ2-5; TRBD2 agrees at 8 bases. V shed 6 bases and J 7 bases; nucleotides not matched to a gene: 10. This CDR3 spans 14 amino acids. Germline V gene lookup returns CDR1 ENHRY and CDR2 SYGVKD. The CDR3 nucleotides read TGTGCCATCAGCGAAGCGAGCGGGGGAATGACCCAGTACTTC. Its translation: CAISEASGGMTQYF.

The J gene is TRBJ2-3, the V gene TRBV10-1, with D possibly being TRBD1 (5 bases). Germline V CDR1 and CDR2: WNHNN, SYGVQD (reference sequence). V gave up 5 bases and J gave up 2 bases, with 11 bases separating them. This CDR3 is built from 14 residues. This CDR3 is CASSLDSPTDTQYF. In DNA form, the CDR3 reads TGCGCCAGCAGTCTCGACAGTCCCACAGATACGCAGTATTTT.

This clone has only one observation. The chain recombines TRBV7-8 with TRBJ2-7; 7 nucleotides line up with TRBD2. V was clipped by 6 bases and J by 0 bases; unmatched bases: 5. The CDR3 has 14 residues. CDR1 and CDR2 from the germline V gene are SGHVS and FQNEAQ. CDR3 loop: CASRSGASSYEQYF. The CDR3 bases are TGTGCCAGCAGAAGCGGGGCTAGCTCCTACGAGCAGTACTTC. The variable domain in full, with the rest retrieved from reference TRBV7-8 and TRBJ2-7, is GAGVSQSPRYKVAKRGQDVALRCDPISGHVSLFWYQQALGQGPEFLTYFQNEAQLDKSGLPSDRFFAERPEGSVSTLKIQRTQQEDSAVYLCASRSGASSYEQYFGPGTRLTVT.

V and J are TRBV7-9 and TRBJ2-7, with D unresolved. The CDR3 consists of 12 residues. Deletions cut 5 bases from V and 1 base from J, with 6 bases between. From germline, CDR1 is SEHNR and CDR2 FQNEAQ (reference sequence). This CDR3 is CASSQTSYEQYF. CDR3 nucleotides: TGTGCCAGCAGCCAGACTTCCTACGAGCAGTACTTC.

This chain uses TRBV18 with TRBJ2-7; D perhaps matches TRBD2 (5 bases). Germline loops: CDR1 KGHSH, CDR2 LQKENI. This CDR3 contains 12 residues. The V end was cut by 2 bases, the J end by 4 bases, with 6 bases between. The CDR3, as DNA: TGTGCCAGCTCACCAGAGGGATACGAGCAGTACTTC. Its protein is CASSPEGYEQYF.

The gene calls are TRBV6-5 and TRBJ2-7; 7 bases align to TRBD1. Germline trimming cut 6 bases from V and 3 bases from J; bases unmatched to any gene: 5. The CDR3 covers 13 residues. Germline V gives CDR1 MNHEY, CDR2 SVGAGI. The CDR3 nucleotides are TGTGCCAGCAGCCGGGACAGATTCTACGAGCAGTACTTC. The encoded protein is CASSRDRFYEQYF.